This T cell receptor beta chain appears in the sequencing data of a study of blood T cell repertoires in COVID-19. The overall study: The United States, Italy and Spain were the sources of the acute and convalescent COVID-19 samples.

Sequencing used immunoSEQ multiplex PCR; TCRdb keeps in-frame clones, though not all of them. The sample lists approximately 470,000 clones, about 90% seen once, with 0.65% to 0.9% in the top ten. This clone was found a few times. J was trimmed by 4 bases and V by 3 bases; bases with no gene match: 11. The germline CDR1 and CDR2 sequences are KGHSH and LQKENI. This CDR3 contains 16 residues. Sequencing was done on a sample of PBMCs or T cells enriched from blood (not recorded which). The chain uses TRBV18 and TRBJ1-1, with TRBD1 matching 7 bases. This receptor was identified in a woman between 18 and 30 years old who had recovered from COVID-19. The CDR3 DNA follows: TGTGCCAGCTCACCTACCCTCAGGGGGGACCCCACTGAAGCTTTCTTT. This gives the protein CASSPTLRGDPTEAFF.